These 21 T cell receptor beta chains came from one sample sequenced in a study of T-cell memory formation after mild COVID-19. One entry per CDR3 protein results from TCRdb running MiXCR on the 5' RACE reads. The data hold fewer than 600,000 distinct CDR3 sequences, with less than 25% observed a single time. Material for sequencing was PBMCs or a T cell subset sorted from them (not recorded which). The receptors here all came from an adult woman who had mild COVID-19 (a few samples of this study predate the infection). Cell type and time point are not known.

There are a few counts of this clonotype. For the CDR3, the DNA is TGCGCCAGCAGCTTGGTGGCTAGCGGGGAAAATGAGCAGTTCTTC. Its protein product is CASSLVASGENEQFF. The V call is TRBV5-1, the J call TRBJ2-1, with 9 bases matching TRBD2. CDR1 and CDR2 from the germline V gene are SGHRS and YFSETQ. This CDR3 is built from 15 residues. The V gene end was trimmed by 0 bases and the J gene end by 7 bases; junction bases not matched to a gene: 5. Variable domain in full (rest from reference TRBV5-1 and TRBJ2-1): KAGVTQTPRYLIKTRGQQVTLSCSPISGHRSVSWYQQTPGQGLQFLFEYFSETQRNKGNFPGRFSGRQFSNSRSEMNVSTLELGDSALYLCASSLVASGENEQFFGPGTRLTVL.

The chain combines TRBV4-2 with TRBJ1-1, with D maybe TRBD1 (6 bases). The germline CDR1 and CDR2 sequences are LGHNA and YNFKEQ. The CDR3 spans 17 residues. V was trimmed by 3 bases and J by 5 bases, leaving 22 bases between them. The CDR3 reads CASSHLPMGAPGTEAFF. The CDR3 DNA follows: TGTGCCAGCAGCCACCTCCCGATGGGGGCGCCGGGGACTGAAGCTTTCTTT.

The V call is TRBV6-2 or TRBV6-3, the J call TRBJ2-1; D is unresolved. The CDR3 has 12 residues. Germline V gene lookup returns CDR1 MNHEY and CDR2 SVGEGT. V gave up 6 bases and J gave up 8 bases, with 11 bases separating them. In DNA, the CDR3 is TGTGCCAGCAGGGCGAGTCGCGATGAGCAGTTCTTC. As protein: CASRASRDEQFF.

This clonotype was seen more than once but under ten times. The rearrangement joins TRBV7-9 to TRBJ2-1; D ambiguous. Trimming shortened V by 5 bases and J by 0 bases, and 17 bases separated the two germline ends. This CDR3 comprises 17 residues. In germline, CDR1 is SEHNR, CDR2 FQNEAQ (reference sequence). This CDR3 is CASSALGWRSSYNEQFF. The CDR3 nucleotides are TGTGCCAGCAGCGCCCTCGGATGGCGCAGCTCCTACAATGAGCAGTTCTTC.

This clonotype has more than one count but fewer than ten. The chain recombines TRBV6-5 with TRBJ2-1, with D unclear. The CDR3 totals 15 residues. From germline, CDR1 is MNHEY and CDR2 SVGAGI. The V end was cut by 4 bases, the J end by 0 bases, with 10 bases between. In DNA form, the CDR3 reads TGTGCCAGCAGTTCTTCTCTTAGCTCCTACAATGAGCAGTTCTTC. It translates to CASSSSLSSYNEQFF.

This chain links TRBV24-1 with TRBJ2-3, with unresolved D. CDR1 is KGHDR and CDR2 is SFDVKD in the germline V gene. The CDR3 loop spans 12 amino acids. V was cut by 0 bases and J by 7 bases, with 4 bases left in between. Here the CDR3 reads CATSDLAYTQYF. The CDR3 DNA reads TGTGCCACCAGTGATTTGGCGTATACGCAGTATTTT.

The V call is TRBV5-7, the J call TRBJ2-6; the D is unclear. TRBV5-7 is marked as an open reading frame, function uncertain. V lost 0 bases to trimming and J lost 0 bases, with 7 bases between them. This CDR3 spans 16 amino acids. Written as DNA, the CDR3 is TGTGCCAGCAGCTTGGTCGGCCCCTCTGGGGCCAACGTCCTGACTTTC. This codes for CASSLVGPSGANVLTF.

This clonotype appeared a few times. The rearrangement uses TRBV6-2 or TRBV6-3 and TRBJ2-3, with a tentative D call TRBD2 (5 bases). The V gene lost 0 bases and the J gene lost 11 bases, with 18 bases spanning the gap. The CDR3 has 15 residues. Germline V gives CDR1 MNHEY, CDR2 SVGEGT. The CDR3 sequence is CASSYSRGSASEQYF. CDR3 in DNA: TGTGCCAGCAGTTACTCACGGGGTAGCGCCAGCGAGCAGTATTTT.

The chain links TRBV7-6 to TRBJ2-1; 9 bases are shared with TRBD2. Trimming removed 5 bases from V and 9 bases from J; junction bases left unmatched: 17. The CDR3 consists of 17 residues. Germline V gives CDR1 SGHVS, CDR2 FNYEAQ. The CDR3 nucleotides are TGTGCCAGCAGCCCTGCCATTGTCCCGGGACTAGCTAGTGAGCAGTTCTTC. This translates into CASSPAIVPGLASEQFF.

The chain uses TRBV6-5 and TRBJ2-2, with 15 bases matching TRBD2. Germline-derived CDR1 and CDR2 are MNHEY and SVGAGI. This CDR3 is built from 16 residues. V was pared by 5 bases and J by 8 bases, with 6 bases of the junction left unmatched. The CDR3 loop reads CASSTGLAGGPGELFF. DNA for the CDR3: TGTGCCAGCAGTACGGGACTAGCGGGAGGTCCAGGGGAGCTGTTTTTT.

This clonotype was seen a handful of times. The chain recombines TRBV4-1 with TRBJ1-1; 8 nucleotides agree with TRBD1. V dropped 2 bases and J dropped 5; count of bases not matched to a gene: 7. CDR1 and CDR2 (germline): MGHRA, YSYEKL. The CDR3 is 15 amino acids. CDR3 coding DNA: TGCGCCAGCAGCCAACTAGACAGGGGAATTACTGAAGCTTTCTTT. Amino acid sequence: CASSQLDRGITEAFF.

This chain joins TRBV27 and TRBJ2-7; 14 bases line up with TRBD2. The junction had 10 bases not matched to a gene; V was cut back by 3 bases and J by 6 bases. Looked up from germline, CDR1 is MNHEY and CDR2 is SMNVEV (reference sequence). The CDR3 runs to 17 residues. CDR3 residues: CASSLAPGTSGRGEQYF. The CDR3 DNA sequence: TGTGCCAGCAGTTTGGCCCCCGGGACTAGCGGGAGAGGCGAGCAGTACTTC.

Only a few counts were recorded for this clonotype. The chain couples TRBV7-2 to TRBJ2-3; possible D gene TRBD2, 6 bases. V was cut by 7 bases and J by 4 bases, with 15 bases left in between. Germline-derived CDR1 and CDR2 are SGHTA and FQGNSA. The CDR3 totals 14 residues. CDR3 DNA: TGTGCCAGCACCGACCGCGGAGGGCCAGATACGCAGTATTTT. It is translated as CASTDRGGPDTQYF. The full variable domain, with the rest looked up from reference TRBV7-2 and TRBJ2-3, is GAGVSQSPSNKVTEKGKDVELRCDPISGHTALYWYRQSLGQGLEFLIYFQGNSAPDKSGLPSDRFSAERTGGSVSTLTIQRTQQEDSAVYLCASTDRGGPDTQYFGPGTRLTVL.

The V gene is TRBV5-6, the J gene TRBJ2-1, with TRBD1 identical over 7 bases. V lost 4 bases, J lost 3 bases, and 10 bases stayed unmatched. Germline V gene sequence: CDR1 SGHDT, CDR2 YYEEEE. This CDR3 has 16 residues. CDR3 nucleotides: TGTGCCAGCAGCCCAGACAGGGTCGGTCGCTACAATGAGCAGTTCTTC. This codes for CASSPDRVGRYNEQFF.

The rearrangement links TRBV5-4 to TRBJ1-1; D uncertain. Per germline, CDR1 SGHNT and CDR2 YYREEE (reference sequence). Between the trimmed V and J ends, which lost 4 bases and 6 bases, there was a span of 19 bases. The CDR3 sequence is 15 residues long. The CDR3 sequence is CASSAGSNRGAEAFF. CDR3 sequence (DNA): TGTGCCAGCAGCGCCGGCTCAAACAGAGGCGCTGAAGCTTTCTTT.

The chain carries TRBV7-9 and TRBJ2-1; 7 bases match TRBD1. The CDR3 extends over 16 amino acids. V lost 6 bases and J lost 4; bases outside the gene matches: 12. Looked up from germline, CDR1 is SEHNR and CDR2 is FQNEAQ (reference sequence). The CDR3 protein is CASSSASGQTYNEQFF. The CDR3 DNA sequence: TGTGCCAGCAGTAGCGCCTCGGGACAGACATACAATGAGCAGTTCTTC.

This clonotype occurred many times. The rearrangement joins TRBV5-1 to TRBJ2-5; D gene ambiguous. The ends were cut back, 0 bases at V and 4 bases at J, with 10 bases in the middle. Germline loops: CDR1 SGHRS, CDR2 YFSETQ. This CDR3 is 14 amino acids long. This CDR3 reads CASSLALGGETQYF. The CDR3 coding sequence is TGCGCCAGCAGCTTGGCCCTGGGTGGAGAGACCCAGTACTTC. Using reference TRBV5-1 and TRBJ2-5 for the parts outside the CDR3, the full variable domain is KAGVTQTPRYLIKTRGQQVTLSCSPISGHRSVSWYQQTPGQGLQFLFEYFSETQRNKGNFPGRFSGRQFSNSRSEMNVSTLELGDSALYLCASSLALGGETQYFGPGTRLLVL.

The gene calls are TRBV12-3 or TRBV12-4 and TRBJ1-2, with 8 bases lining up with TRBD1. The CDR3 length is 16 residues. The J segment lost 8 bases and the V segment lost 1 base, leaving 12 bases of the junction unmatched. The CDR3 protein is CASSLEGQGAFEGYTF. DNA for the CDR3: TGTGCCAGCAGTTTAGAAGGGCAGGGGGCATTCGAAGGCTACACCTTC.

V gene TRBV9 combines with J gene TRBJ2-3; D tentatively fits TRBD1 or TRBD2 (6 bases each). Germline V gene data show CDR1 as SGDLS and CDR2 as YYNGEE. The CDR3 spans 17 residues. V lost 0 bases and J 11 bases, leaving 25 bases between the germline ends. The CDR3 region has the DNA TGTGCCAGCAGCGTAGCCCCTAAGGGGGGACTCCTCACTATGCAGTATTTT. The encoded protein is CASSVAPKGGLLTMQYF.

J is TRBJ2-1 and V is TRBV7-3; D is perhaps TRBD2 (5 bases). Germline CDR1 and CDR2: SGHTA and FQGTGA. This CDR3 spans 17 amino acids. The V end was cut by 5 bases, the J end by 0 bases, with 17 bases between. The CDR3 nucleotides are TGTGCCAGCAGCCCCCGAGGTAGCGAAACCTCCTACAATGAGCAGTTCTTC. Residues: CASSPRGSETSYNEQFF. Combining the CDR3 with reference TRBV7-3 and TRBJ2-1 gives the whole variable domain GAGVSQTPSNKVTEKGKYVELRCDPISGHTALYWYRQSLGQGPEFLIYFQGTGAADDSGLPNDRFFAVRPEGSVSTLKIQRTERGDSAVYLCASSPRGSETSYNEQFFGPGTRLTVL.

This sequence joins TRBV6-1 and TRBJ1-6; no firm D call. This CDR3 region has 10 residues. V was shortened by 1 base and J by 14 bases, with 3 bases between the two germline ends. Looked up from germline, CDR1 is MNHNS and CDR2 is SASEGT. CDR3 DNA sequence: TGTGCCAGCAGTGAAGTGGCCCTCCACTTT. It is translated as CASSEVALHF.